Reported below is one TCR beta chain. The antigen remains unidentified. Sequenced by immunoSEQ multiplex PCR; TCRdb stores in-frame clones only, minus some. The sample records around 84,000 clones, approximately 92% being singletons. In germline, CDR1 is SEHNR, CDR2 FQNEAQ (reference sequence). The V end lost 0 bases, the J end lost 8 bases, and 14 bases lay between the germline ends. This CDR3 contains 15 residues. The data were taken from a study of T cell responses to AZD1222 COVID-19 vaccine. Whole-study findings and limits: Most donors were white British, females outnumbered males, and clonal diversity was possibly underestimated.

This clonotype was sampled from an adult in good health. This material consisted of peripheral blood, taken on day 0 of AZD1222 vaccination. The J gene is TRBJ2-1, the V gene TRBV7-9, with D perhaps TRBD1 or TRBD2 (5 bases each). CDR3 DNA sequence: TGTGCCAGCAGCTTAGCAGGGGATTTGAGGGATGAGCAGTTCTTC. This codes for CASSLAGDLRDEQFF.